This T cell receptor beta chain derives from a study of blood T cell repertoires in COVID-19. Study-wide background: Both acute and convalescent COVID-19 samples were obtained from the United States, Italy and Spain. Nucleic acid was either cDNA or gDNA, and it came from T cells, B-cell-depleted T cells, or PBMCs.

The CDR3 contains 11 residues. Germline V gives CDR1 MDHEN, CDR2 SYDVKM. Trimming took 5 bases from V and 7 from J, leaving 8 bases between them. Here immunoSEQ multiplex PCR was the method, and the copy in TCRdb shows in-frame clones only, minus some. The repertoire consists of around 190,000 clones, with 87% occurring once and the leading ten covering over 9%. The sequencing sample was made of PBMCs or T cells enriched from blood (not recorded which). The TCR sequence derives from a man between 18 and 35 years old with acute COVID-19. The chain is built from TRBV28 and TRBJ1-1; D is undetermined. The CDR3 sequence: CASSREVEAFF. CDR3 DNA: TGTGCCAGCAGTCGGGAGGTTGAAGCTTTCTTT.